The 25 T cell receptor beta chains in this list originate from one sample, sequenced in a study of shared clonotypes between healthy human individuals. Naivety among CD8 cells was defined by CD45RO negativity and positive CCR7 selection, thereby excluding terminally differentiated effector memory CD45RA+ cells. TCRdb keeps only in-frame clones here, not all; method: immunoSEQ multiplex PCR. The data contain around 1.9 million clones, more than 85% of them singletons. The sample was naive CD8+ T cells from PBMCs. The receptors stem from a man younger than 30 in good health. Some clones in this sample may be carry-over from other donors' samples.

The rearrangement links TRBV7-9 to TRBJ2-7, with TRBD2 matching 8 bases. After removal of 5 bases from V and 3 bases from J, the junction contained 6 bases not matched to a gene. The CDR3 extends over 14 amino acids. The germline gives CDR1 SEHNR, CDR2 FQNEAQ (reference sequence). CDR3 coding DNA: TGTGCCAGCAGCCCGGGGGGGTCGGGCTACGAGCAGTACTTC. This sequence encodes CASSPGGSGYEQYF.

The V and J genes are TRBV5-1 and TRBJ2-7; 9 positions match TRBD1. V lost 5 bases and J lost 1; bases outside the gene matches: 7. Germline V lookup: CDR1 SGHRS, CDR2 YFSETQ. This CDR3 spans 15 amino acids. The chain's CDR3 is CASRIGQGYSYEQYF. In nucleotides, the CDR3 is TGCGCCAGCAGAATAGGACAGGGGTATTCCTACGAGCAGTACTTC.

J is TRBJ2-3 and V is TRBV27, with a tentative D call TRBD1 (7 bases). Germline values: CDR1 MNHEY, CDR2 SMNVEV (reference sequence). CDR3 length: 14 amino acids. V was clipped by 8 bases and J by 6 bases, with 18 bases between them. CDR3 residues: CASGAGGLLDTQYF. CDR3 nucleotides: TGTGCCAGCGGGGCAGGGGGACTTTTGGATACGCAGTATTTT.

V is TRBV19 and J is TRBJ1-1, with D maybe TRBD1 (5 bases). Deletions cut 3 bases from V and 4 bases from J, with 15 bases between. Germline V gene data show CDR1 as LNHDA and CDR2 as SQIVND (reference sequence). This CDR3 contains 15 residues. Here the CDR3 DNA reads TGTGCCAGTAGTATCTTCTCAGGGATGGGCACTGAAGCTTTCTTT. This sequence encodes CASSIFSGMGTEAFF.

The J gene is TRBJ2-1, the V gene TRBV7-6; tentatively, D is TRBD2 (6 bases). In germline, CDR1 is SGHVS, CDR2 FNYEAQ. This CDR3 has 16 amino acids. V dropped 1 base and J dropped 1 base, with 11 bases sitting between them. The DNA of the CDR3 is TGTGCCAGCAGCTTAGATTCGGGGGTTTCCTACAATGAGCAGTTCTTC. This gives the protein CASSLDSGVSYNEQFF. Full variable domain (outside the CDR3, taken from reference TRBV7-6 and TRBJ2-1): GAGVSQSPRYKVTKRGQDVALRCDPISGHVSLYWYRQALGQGPEFLTYFNYEAQQDKSGLPNDRFSAERPEGSISTLTIQRTEQRDSAMYRCASSLDSGVSYNEQFFGPGTRLTVL.

The CDR3 DNA reads as TGTGCCAGCAGCTACTCAGACGGACAGCAAGAGACCCAGTACTTC. Residues: CASSYSDGQQETQYF. The chain uses TRBV9 and TRBJ2-5; D is possibly TRBD1 (6 bases). CDR1 SGDLS and CDR2 YYNGEE come from the germline V gene. The CDR3 has 15 amino acids. V was shortened by 4 bases and J by 2 bases, with 15 bases between the two germline ends.

CDR3 nucleotide sequence: TGTGCCAGCAGCCCCCCTGTGGGTTTACAGGGGACAACGGAGACCCAGTACTTC. The encoded protein is CASSPPVGLQGTTETQYF. The chain recombines TRBV7-9 with TRBJ2-5; 7 nucleotides match TRBD1. The length of the CDR3 is 18 residues. Germline V gives CDR1 SEHNR, CDR2 FQNEAQ (reference sequence). Germline trimming cut 5 bases from V and 5 bases from J; bases unmatched to any gene: 20.

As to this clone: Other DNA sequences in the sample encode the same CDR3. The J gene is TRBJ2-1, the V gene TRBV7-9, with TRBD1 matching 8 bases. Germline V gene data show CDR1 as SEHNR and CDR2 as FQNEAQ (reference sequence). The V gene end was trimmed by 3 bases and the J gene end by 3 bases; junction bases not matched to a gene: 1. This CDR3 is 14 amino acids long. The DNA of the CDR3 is TGTGCCAGCAGCTTCGGACAGGGCTACAATGAGCAGTTCTTC. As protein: CASSFGQGYNEQFF.

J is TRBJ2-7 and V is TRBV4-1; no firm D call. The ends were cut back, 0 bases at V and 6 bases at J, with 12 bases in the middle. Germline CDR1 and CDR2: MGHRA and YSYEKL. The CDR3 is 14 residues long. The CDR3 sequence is CASSQDPGRGEQYF. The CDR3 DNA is TGCGCCAGCAGCCAAGATCCAGGTCGAGGCGAGCAGTACTTC.

The CDR3 spells CASSNWRDTNTGELFF. The CDR3 nucleotides read TGTGCCAGCAGTAATTGGCGGGACACCAACACCGGGGAGCTGTTTTTT. The chain recombines TRBV27 with TRBJ2-2; D could derive from TRBD1 or TRBD2 (6 bases each). The CDR3 length is 16 residues. Germline-derived CDR1 and CDR2 are MNHEY and SMNVEV (reference sequence). The V and J ends lost 5 bases and 2 bases respectively, with 15 bases between them.

The CDR3 region has the DNA TGTGCCAGCACGGTGGGACTAGCGTTCCCAGATACGCAGTATTTT. It yields the protein CASTVGLAFPDTQYF. The rearrangement uses TRBV6-6 and TRBJ2-3; 10 bases are shared with TRBD2. CDR3 length: 15 residues. V dropped 7 bases and J dropped 4; count of bases not matched to a gene: 8. Germline V gene lookup returns CDR1 MNHNY and CDR2 SVGAGI (reference sequence).

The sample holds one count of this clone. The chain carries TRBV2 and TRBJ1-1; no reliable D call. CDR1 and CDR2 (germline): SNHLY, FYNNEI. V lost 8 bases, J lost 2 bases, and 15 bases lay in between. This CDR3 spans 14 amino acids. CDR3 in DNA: TGTGCCAGCTCCCTTTCCACAGTTAACACTGAAGCTTTCTTT. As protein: CASSLSTVNTEAFF.

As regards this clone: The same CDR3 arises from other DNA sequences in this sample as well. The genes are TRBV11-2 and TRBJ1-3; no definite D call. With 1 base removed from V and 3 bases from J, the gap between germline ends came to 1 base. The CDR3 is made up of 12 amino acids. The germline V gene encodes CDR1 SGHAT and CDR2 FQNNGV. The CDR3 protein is CASSLVGNTIYF. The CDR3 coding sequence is TGTGCCAGCAGCTTAGTTGGAAACACCATATATTTT.

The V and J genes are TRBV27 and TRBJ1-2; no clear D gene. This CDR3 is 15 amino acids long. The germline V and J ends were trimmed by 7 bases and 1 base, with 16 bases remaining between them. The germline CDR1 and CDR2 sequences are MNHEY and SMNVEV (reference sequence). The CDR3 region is CASKLDVGLNYGYTF. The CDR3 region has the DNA TGTGCCAGCAAGCTAGACGTTGGCCTTAACTATGGCTACACCTTC.

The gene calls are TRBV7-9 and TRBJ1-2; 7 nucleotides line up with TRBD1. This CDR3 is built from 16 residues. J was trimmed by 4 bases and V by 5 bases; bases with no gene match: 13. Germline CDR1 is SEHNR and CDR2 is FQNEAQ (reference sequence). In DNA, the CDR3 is TGTGCCAGCAGCCACCGGGACAGCCGTATCCCCTATGGCTACACCTTC. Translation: CASSHRDSRIPYGYTF.

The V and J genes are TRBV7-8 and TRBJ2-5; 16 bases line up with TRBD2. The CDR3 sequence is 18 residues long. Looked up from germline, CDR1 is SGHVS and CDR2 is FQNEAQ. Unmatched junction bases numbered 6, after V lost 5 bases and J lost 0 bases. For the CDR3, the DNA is TGTGCCAGCAGCCAAAAGGGACTAGCGGGAGGGTACCAAGAGACCCAGTACTTC. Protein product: CASSQKGLAGGYQETQYF.

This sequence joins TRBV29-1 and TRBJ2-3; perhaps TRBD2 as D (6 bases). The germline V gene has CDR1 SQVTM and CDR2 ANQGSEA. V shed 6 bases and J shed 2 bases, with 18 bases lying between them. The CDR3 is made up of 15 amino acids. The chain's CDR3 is CSVHLGRDLTDTQYF. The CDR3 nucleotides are TGCAGCGTCCATCTCGGGCGGGATCTCACAGATACGCAGTATTTT.

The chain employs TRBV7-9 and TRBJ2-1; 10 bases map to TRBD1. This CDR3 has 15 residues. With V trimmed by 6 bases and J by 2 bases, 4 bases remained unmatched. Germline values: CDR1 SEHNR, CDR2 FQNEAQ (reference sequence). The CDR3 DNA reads TGTGCCAGCAGGCCCGGGACAGGGGCCTACAATGAGCAGTTCTTC. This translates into CASRPGTGAYNEQFF.

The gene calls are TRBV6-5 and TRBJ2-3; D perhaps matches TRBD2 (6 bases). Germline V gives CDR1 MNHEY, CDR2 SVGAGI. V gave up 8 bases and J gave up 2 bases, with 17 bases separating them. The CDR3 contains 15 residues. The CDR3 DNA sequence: TGTGCCAGCTCTGCATCTAGCGCACCCACAGATACGCAGTATTTT. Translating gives CASSASSAPTDTQYF.

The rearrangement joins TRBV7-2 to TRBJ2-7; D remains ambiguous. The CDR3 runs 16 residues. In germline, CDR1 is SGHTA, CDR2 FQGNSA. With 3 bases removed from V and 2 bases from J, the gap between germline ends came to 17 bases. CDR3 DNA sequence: TGTGCCAGCAGCTTTACTACCAGGACCCTGGCCTACGAGCAGTACTTC. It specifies CASSFTTRTLAYEQYF. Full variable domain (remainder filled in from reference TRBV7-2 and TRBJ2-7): GAGVSQSPSNKVTEKGKDVELRCDPISGHTALYWYRQSLGQGLEFLIYFQGNSAPDKSGLPSDRFSAERTGGSVSTLTIQRTQQEDSAVYLCASSFTTRTLAYEQYFGPGTRLTVT.

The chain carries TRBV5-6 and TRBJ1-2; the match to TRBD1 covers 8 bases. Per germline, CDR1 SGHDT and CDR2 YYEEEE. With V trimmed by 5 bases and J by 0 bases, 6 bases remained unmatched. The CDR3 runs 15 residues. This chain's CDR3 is CASSHRDRTNYGYTF. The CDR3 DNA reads TGTGCCAGCAGTCACCGGGACAGGACTAACTATGGCTACACCTTC.

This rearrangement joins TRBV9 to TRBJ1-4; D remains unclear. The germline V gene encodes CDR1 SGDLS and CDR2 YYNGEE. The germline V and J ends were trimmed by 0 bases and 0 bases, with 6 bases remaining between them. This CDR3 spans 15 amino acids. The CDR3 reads CASSVATATNEKLFF. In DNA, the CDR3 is TGTGCCAGCAGCGTAGCTACCGCAACTAATGAAAAACTGTTTTTT.

CDR3 in amino acids: CASSYRTGSGGEQYF. The CDR3 DNA reads TGTGCCAGCAGCTACCGGACAGGGTCTGGGGGCGAGCAGTACTTC. This chain links TRBV7-8 with TRBJ2-7; TRBD1 agrees at 8 bases. The trim removed 4 bases at V and 6 bases at J, leaving 11 bases unmatched. The CDR3 extends over 15 amino acids. CDR1 and CDR2 from the germline V gene are SGHVS and FQNEAQ.

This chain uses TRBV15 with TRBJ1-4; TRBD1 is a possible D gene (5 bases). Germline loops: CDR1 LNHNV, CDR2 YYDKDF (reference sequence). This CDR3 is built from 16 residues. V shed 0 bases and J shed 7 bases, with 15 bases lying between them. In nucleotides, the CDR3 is TGTGCCACCAGCAGAGATATTGAGGGGTTCGTTGAAAAACTGTTTTTT. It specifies CATSRDIEGFVEKLFF.

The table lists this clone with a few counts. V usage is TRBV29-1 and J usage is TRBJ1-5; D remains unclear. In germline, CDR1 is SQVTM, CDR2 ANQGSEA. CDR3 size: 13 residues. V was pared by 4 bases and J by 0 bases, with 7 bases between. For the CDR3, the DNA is TGCAGCGTTGGCAGGTCTAGCAATCAGCCCCAGCATTTT. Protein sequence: CSVGRSSNQPQHF.